One sample yielded the 20 T cell receptor beta chains listed below, sequenced in a study of blood T cell repertoires in COVID-19. The method was immunoSEQ multiplex PCR; TCRdb's version includes in-frame clones alone and lacks a portion of them. The table lists some 120,000 clones, about four fifths of them singletons. Input material: peripheral blood. These receptors originate from a woman aged 55-70 years with acute or convalescent COVID-19.

The J gene is TRBJ1-5, the V gene TRBV7-9, with 7 bases that match TRBD1. V shed 5 bases and J 9 bases; nucleotides not matched to a gene: 16. Germline CDR1 and CDR2: SEHNR and FQNEAQ (reference sequence). CDR3 length: 16 amino acids. CDR3 in amino acids: CASSQTGTAPEGPQHF. CDR3 nucleotides: TGTGCCAGCAGCCAAACCGGGACAGCCCCCGAAGGGCCCCAGCATTTT.

This clone was found once. V gene TRBV3-1 (or the pseudogene TRBV3-2) combines with J gene TRBJ1-1; weak D call: TRBD1 (5 bases). Per the germline V gene, CDR1 is LGHDT and CDR2 is YNNKEL (reference sequence). Deletions cut 6 bases from V and 4 bases from J, with 15 bases between. The CDR3 totals 14 residues. Here the CDR3 reads CASSPGLEGTEAFF. Here the CDR3 DNA reads TGTGCCAGCAGTCCGGGACTGGAGGGCACTGAAGCTTTCTTT.

This clone has a handful of counts. CDR3 in amino acids: CASSLDMNTEAFF. Here the CDR3 DNA reads TGTGCCAGCAGCCTGGACATGAACACTGAAGCTTTCTTT. The chain couples TRBV5-4 to TRBJ1-1; D may be TRBD1 (5 bases). This CDR3 has 13 amino acids. Trimming pared 4 bases from V and 0 bases from J, leaving 7 bases between. Germline V gene sequence: CDR1 SGHNT, CDR2 YYREEE (reference sequence).

The V and J genes are TRBV19 and TRBJ2-1, with a weak D call TRBD2 (5 bases). The CDR3 has 16 residues. Germline values: CDR1 LNHDA, CDR2 SQIVND (reference sequence). Trimming took 5 bases from V and 6 from J, leaving 20 bases between them. The CDR3 DNA follows: TGTGCCAGTAGTCTAGCAGTGGATCGGAGGTTCAATGAGCAGTTCTTC. The encoded protein is CASSLAVDRRFNEQFF.

As concerns this clone: The identical CDR3 is also encoded by other nucleotide sequences in the sample. The chain carries TRBV12-3 or TRBV12-4 and TRBJ2-7; TRBD1 matches at 9 bases. CDR3 length: 13 amino acids. J lost 5 bases, V lost 5 bases, and 4 bases had no gene match. The CDR3 DNA reads TGTGCCAGCAGTCCCGGACAGGGGCACGAGCAGTACTTC. Residues: CASSPGQGHEQYF.

The rearrangement links TRBV9 to TRBJ2-5, with no clear D. Germline V gene lookup returns CDR1 SGDLS and CDR2 YYNGEE. V lost 1 base, J lost 1 base, and 5 bases lay in between. The CDR3 runs 13 residues. The DNA for the CDR3 is TGTGCCAGCAGCGTATCTAGCCAAGAGACCCAGTACTTC. Translating gives CASSVSSQETQYF.

The chain carries TRBV9 and TRBJ2-3; a weak D match, TRBD2 (6 bases). Germline V gene lookup returns CDR1 SGDLS and CDR2 YYNGEE. The length of the CDR3 is 14 residues. Between the trimmed V and J ends, which lost 6 bases and 0 bases, there was a span of 11 bases. CDR3 loop: CASTQEGSTDTQYF. CDR3 nucleotides: TGTGCCAGCACCCAGGAGGGGAGCACAGATACGCAGTATTTT.

This clone appeared once. The CDR3 sequence: CAISGGGIYGYTF. CDR3 coding DNA: TGTGCCATCAGTGGAGGGGGCATCTATGGCTACACCTTC. The V call is TRBV10-3, the J call TRBJ1-2; TRBD1 aligns across 7 bases. The germline gives CDR1 ENHRY, CDR2 SYGVKD. The V segment lost 4 bases and the J segment 4 bases; nucleotides outside the gene matches: 3. There are 13 residues in the CDR3.

The chain couples TRBV19 to TRBJ1-1; no clear D. Trimming removed 7 bases at V and 8 bases at J, with 11 bases between. CDR3 length: 11 amino acids. Germline V lookup: CDR1 LNHDA, CDR2 SQIVND (reference sequence). The CDR3 protein is CASIGGTEAFF. CDR3 sequence (DNA): TGTGCCAGTATAGGAGGTACCGAAGCTTTCTTT.

This clone was seen more than once but under ten times. The chain employs TRBV11-3 and TRBJ2-7, with 11 bases aligning to TRBD1. Per germline, CDR1 SGHNT and CDR2 YENEEA. The ends lost 5 bases at V and 5 bases at J; junction bases unmatched: 8. The CDR3 spans 15 residues. Here the CDR3 reads CASSPPGQGVHEQYF. The CDR3 DNA is TGTGCCAGCAGCCCACCGGGACAGGGGGTCCACGAGCAGTACTTC.

The chain recombines TRBV6-5 with TRBJ1-2; D possibly corresponds to TRBD1 (5 bases). Germline V gene lookup returns CDR1 MNHEY and CDR2 SVGAGI. This CDR3 comprises 16 residues. Trimming left V 2 bases short and J 2 bases short, with 15 bases between. The CDR3 region is CASSYDSTQYNYGYTF. The CDR3 DNA reads as TGTGCCAGCAGTTACGACAGTACCCAATACAACTATGGCTACACCTTC.

CDR3 coding DNA: TGCAGTGCTAGGAGCGGGAGCGGCTACACCTTC. Protein sequence: CSARSGSGYTF. The rearrangement links TRBV20-1 to TRBJ1-2; D ambiguous. Germline CDR1 and CDR2: DFQATT and SNEGSKA (reference sequence). V was shortened by 3 bases and J by 8 bases, with 10 bases between the two germline ends. This CDR3 comprises 11 residues.

This chain joins TRBV9 and TRBJ1-5, with 8 bases matching TRBD1. Germline-derived CDR1 and CDR2 are SGDLS and YYNGEE. V was clipped by 4 bases and J by 6 bases; unmatched bases: 9. The CDR3 is 15 amino acids. The CDR3 region is CASSPDQGARQPQHF. As DNA, the CDR3 is TGTGCCAGCAGCCCGGATCAGGGGGCGCGTCAGCCCCAGCATTTT.

The CDR3 is CASSSQPDRADTQYF. Written as DNA, the CDR3 is TGCGCCAGCAGCTCCCAACCAGACAGGGCAGATACGCAGTATTTT. The J gene is TRBJ2-3, the V gene TRBV5-1, with 7 positions matching TRBD1. The length of the CDR3 is 15 residues. CDR1 and CDR2 (germline): SGHRS, YFSETQ. V lost 3 bases, J lost 4 bases, and 8 bases stayed unmatched.

In this sample, this clone turned up a few times. The chain couples TRBV5-1 to TRBJ1-2; D is perhaps TRBD1 (6 bases). The germline V and J ends were trimmed by 4 bases and 4 bases, with 17 bases remaining between them. The CDR3 is 15 residues long. Per the germline V gene, CDR1 is SGHRS and CDR2 is YFSETQ. The CDR3 here is CASSLDRSAGYGYTF. The CDR3 DNA reads as TGCGCCAGCAGCCTGGACAGATCCGCGGGCTATGGCTACACCTTC.

This clone occurred a few times. The V gene is TRBV5-1, the J gene TRBJ1-1, with TRBD1 matching over 7 bases. The germline gives CDR1 SGHRS, CDR2 YFSETQ. This CDR3 spans 15 amino acids. Trimming at V came to 4 bases and at J to 1 base, leaving 7 bases not matched to a gene. The CDR3 here is CASSLGAGGNTEAFF. CDR3 DNA sequence: TGCGCCAGCAGCCTCGGGGCAGGGGGGAACACTGAAGCTTTCTTT.

This chain connects TRBV19 to TRBJ1-5; possible D gene TRBD1, 6 bases. The CDR3 runs to 17 residues. With 3 bases removed from V and 3 bases from J, the gap between germline ends came to 18 bases. Germline V gives CDR1 LNHDA, CDR2 SQIVND (reference sequence). In DNA, the CDR3 is TGTGCCAGTAGTATCCCGACTCGGACAGCTGTCAATCAGCCCCAGCATTTT. Protein product: CASSIPTRTAVNQPQHF.

This clone is termed medium-sized. This chain uses TRBV6-4 with TRBJ2-2, with D tentatively TRBD1 (6 bases). CDR1 MRHNA and CDR2 SNTAGT come from the germline V gene. V gave up 0 bases and J gave up 2 bases, with 16 bases separating them. The CDR3 is 18 amino acids. CDR3 in DNA: TGTGCCAGCAGTGACTCGGGGGAGACAGGAGCTAACACCGGGGAGCTGTTTTTT. Translating gives CASSDSGETGANTGELFF.

The chain recombines TRBV19 with TRBJ1-1; weak D call: TRBD1 (6 bases). Trimming shortened V by 3 bases and J by 2 bases, and 13 bases separated the two germline ends. There are 15 residues in the CDR3. Germline lookup yields CDR1 LNHDA and CDR2 SQIVND (reference sequence). CDR3 nucleotides: TGTGCCAGTAGTATGGCCGGGACACCTAACACTGAAGCTTTCTTT. It is translated as CASSMAGTPNTEAFF.

The V gene is TRBV21-1, the J gene TRBJ1-5; the DNA was not used to check the table's D call, TRBD1. TRBV21-1 is an annotated pseudogene. This CDR3 has 17 residues. In DNA form, the CDR3 reads TGTGCCAGCAGCAAAAGGGAAGGGGCGGAAAGCAATCAGCCCCAGCATTTT. Residues: CASSKREGAESNQPQHF.